A single sample gave rise to the 22 T cell receptor beta chains below, sequenced in a study of T cell changes during pregnancy in multiple sclerosis. Clones were sequenced by immunoSEQ multiplex PCR, and TCRdb holds only the in-frame ones, with some missing. The data hold some 54,000 clones, with just over 90% observed a single time. The specimen was peripheral blood, collected after pregnancy. These receptors originate from a female donor with multiple sclerosis, enrolled in a pregnancy study.

V is TRBV6-6 and J is TRBJ2-5, with 7 bases identical to TRBD1. V shed 5 bases, J shed 4 bases, and the junction held 13 bases outside the gene matches. The CDR3 runs to 16 residues. Germline V gene data show CDR1 as MNHNY and CDR2 as SVGAGI (reference sequence). The CDR3 DNA reads as TGTGCCAGCAGTGGCCGGGACAGACTCTCCGGAGAGACCCAGTACTTC. Translating gives CASSGRDRLSGETQYF.

This clone was found once. This chain connects TRBV9 to TRBJ2-2; 10 positions match TRBD2. The CDR3 is 16 amino acids. Trimming at V came to 0 bases and at J to 4 bases, leaving 3 bases not matched to a gene. In germline, CDR1 is SGDLS, CDR2 YYNGEE. The chain's CDR3 is CASSVEGLASTGELFF. CDR3 nucleotides: TGTGCCAGCAGCGTAGAGGGACTAGCGAGCACCGGGGAGCTGTTTTTT.

The chain employs TRBV7-9 and TRBJ2-1; TRBD1 aligns across 7 bases. The germline V gene has CDR1 SEHNR and CDR2 FQNEAQ (reference sequence). The CDR3 extends over 18 amino acids. V lost 4 bases to trimming and J lost 1 base; unmatched junction nucleotides: 13. CDR3 DNA: TGTGCCAGCAGCTCTCCCGGTCGGGACAGTTCTTCCTACAATGAGCAGTTCTTC. It codes for CASSSPGRDSSSYNEQFF.

This clone was detected once. This chain uses TRBV9 with TRBJ2-7, with TRBD1 matching over 7 bases. This CDR3 has 14 residues. Germline V gene data show CDR1 as SGDLS and CDR2 as YYNGEE. V trimming: 5 bases; J trimming: 4 bases; junction bases outside the gene matches: 9. In DNA form, the CDR3 reads TGTGCCAGCAGTGGGACAGCCCAGGGGTACGAGCAGTACTTC. As protein: CASSGTAQGYEQYF.

The chain employs TRBV5-6 and TRBJ2-1; TRBD2 agrees at 7 bases. The CDR3 runs to 15 residues. V trimming: 0 bases; J trimming: 6 bases; junction bases outside the gene matches: 6. The germline V gene has CDR1 SGHDT and CDR2 YYEEEE. CDR3 DNA: TGTGCCAGCAGCTTGGCGGGGGGACCTCGCAATGAGCAGTTCTTC. Protein product: CASSLAGGPRNEQFF.

In DNA form, the CDR3 reads TGTGCCAGCAGCCGATCTAGCGGGAGCTTAAATGAGCAGTTCTTC. Translating it yields CASSRSSGSLNEQFF. This chain joins TRBV11-2 and TRBJ2-1, with 10 bases identical to TRBD2. The germline CDR1 and CDR2 sequences are SGHAT and FQNNGV. The trim removed 5 bases at V and 7 bases at J, leaving 8 bases unmatched. The CDR3 consists of 15 residues.

The rearrangement uses TRBV7-9 and TRBJ2-1; TRBD1 agrees at 7 bases. CDR3 size: 13 residues. With V trimmed by 5 bases and J by 3 bases, 1 base remained unmatched. From germline, CDR1 is SEHNR and CDR2 FQNEAQ (reference sequence). CDR3 DNA sequence: TGTGCCAGCAGCCGGGACAGCTACAATGAGCAGTTCTTC. It is translated as CASSRDSYNEQFF.

This clone was detected only once. V gene TRBV6-1 combines with J gene TRBJ1-4; unclear D gene. The V end lost 3 bases, the J end lost 2 bases, and 7 bases lay between the germline ends. The CDR3 has 14 residues. The germline V gene encodes CDR1 MNHNS and CDR2 SASEGT. CDR3 residues: CASSDGSTNEKLFF. In nucleotides, the CDR3 is TGTGCCAGCAGTGACGGGTCGACTAATGAAAAACTGTTTTTT.

The chain has TRBV28 and TRBJ2-7, with 7 bases identical to TRBD1. Germline V gene data show CDR1 as MDHEN and CDR2 as SYDVKM. The CDR3 contains 16 residues. V was clipped by 10 bases and J by 2 bases; unmatched bases: 17. The chain's CDR3 is CATSDGLGQKAYEQYF. CDR3 coding DNA: TGTGCCACCTCGGATGGGCTGGGACAGAAGGCCTACGAGCAGTACTTC.

J is TRBJ1-2 and V is TRBV10-3, with 8 bases identical to TRBD1. CDR1 ENHRY and CDR2 SYGVKD come from the germline V gene. V was clipped by 3 bases and J by 4 bases; unmatched bases: 7. This CDR3 has 15 amino acids. CDR3 loop: CAISDVPGGGYGYTF. The CDR3 DNA sequence: TGTGCCATCAGTGATGTGCCAGGGGGCGGCTATGGCTACACCTTC.

The V call is TRBV6-5, the J call TRBJ2-7; 12 nucleotides line up with TRBD2. Germline trimming cut 0 bases from V and 1 base from J; bases unmatched to any gene: 1. Germline V gene sequence: CDR1 MNHEY, CDR2 SVGAGI. The CDR3 is 16 residues long. The CDR3 reads CASSYSGTSGSYEQYF. The CDR3 DNA sequence: TGTGCCAGCAGTTACTCAGGGACTAGCGGGTCCTACGAGCAGTACTTC.

The V gene is TRBV27, the J gene TRBJ1-2; TRBD1 is a possible D gene (5 bases). The CDR3 has 13 residues. CDR1 MNHEY and CDR2 SMNVEV come from the germline V gene (reference sequence). Trimming removed 8 bases at V and 1 base at J, with 11 bases between. In DNA form, the CDR3 reads TGTGCCAGCTCCCGCGGGGGTAACTATGGCTACACCTTC. This translates into CASSRGGNYGYTF.

This chain links TRBV6-1 with TRBJ2-5; D might be TRBD2 (6 bases). V was clipped by 11 bases and J by 5 bases, with 12 bases between them. In germline, CDR1 is MNHNS, CDR2 SASEGT. This CDR3 is 11 amino acids long. The CDR3 DNA follows: TGTGCCTCGGGAGCGGTTGAGACCCAGTACTTC. This gives the protein CASGAVETQYF.

The rearrangement uses TRBV7-2 and TRBJ2-7; 11 positions match TRBD2. Trimming took 1 base from V and 6 from J; bases not matched to a gene: 11. Germline CDR1 SGHTA, CDR2 FQGNSA. The CDR3 has 17 residues. The CDR3, as DNA: TGTGCCAGCAGCTTAGACTCCACTAGCGGGAGACCTACCGAGCAGTACTTC. It encodes CASSLDSTSGRPTEQYF.

This chain connects TRBV28 to TRBJ2-6; D is possibly TRBD2 (5 bases). The CDR3 covers 14 residues. Germline-derived CDR1 and CDR2 are MDHEN and SYDVKM. V lost 6 bases, J lost 2 bases, and 8 bases lay in between. The CDR3 DNA sequence: TGTGCCAGCAGGAGGACTCCTGGGGCCAACGTCCTGACTTTC. Translated: CASRRTPGANVLTF. Full variable domain (rest looked up from reference TRBV28 and TRBJ2-6): DVKVTQSSRYLVKRTGEKVFLECVQDMDHENMFWYRQDPGLGLRLIYFSYDVKMKEKGDIPEGYSVSREKKERFSLILESASTNQTSMYLCASRRTPGANVLTFGAGSRLTVL.

CDR3 in DNA: TGTGCCAGCACTGGGACTAGCGGGAGGGAGACCCAGTACTTC. It codes for CASTGTSGRETQYF. The rearrangement links TRBV2 to TRBJ2-5; 15 bases are shared with TRBD2. The CDR3 runs 14 residues. Trimming took 7 bases from V and 5 from J; bases not matched to a gene: 2. CDR1 SNHLY and CDR2 FYNNEI come from the germline V gene.

The V gene is TRBV2, the J gene TRBJ1-2; D gene unclear. Between the trimmed V and J ends, which lost 2 bases and 5 bases, there was a span of 6 bases. The germline V gene has CDR1 SNHLY and CDR2 FYNNEI. The CDR3 extends over 12 amino acids. The CDR3 protein is CASSETEYGYTF. CDR3 DNA sequence: TGTGCCAGCAGTGAAACTGAGTATGGCTACACCTTC. The variable domain in full, with the rest retrieved from reference TRBV2 and TRBJ1-2, is EPEVTQTPSHQVTQMGQEVILRCVPISNHLYFYWYRQILGQKVEFLVSFYNNEISEKSEIFDDQFSVERPDGSNFTLKIRSTKLEDSAMYFCASSETEYGYTFGSGTRLTVV.

This clone was counted between two and nine times. This chain links TRBV18 with TRBJ1-5; 10 bases fit TRBD1. Germline assignment: CDR1 KGHSH and CDR2 LQKENI. Trimming at V came to 6 bases and at J to 6 bases, leaving 8 bases not matched to a gene. The CDR3 totals 15 residues. The CDR3 reads CASSPGTGAGQPQHF. In DNA, the CDR3 is TGTGCCAGCTCTCCCGGGACAGGGGCGGGTCAGCCCCAGCATTTT.

V usage is TRBV27 and J usage is TRBJ1-1, with 8 bases matching TRBD1. Germline CDR1 and CDR2: MNHEY and SMNVEV (reference sequence). CDR3 length equals 17 residues. V was pared by 5 bases and J by 1 base, with 12 bases of the junction left unmatched. CDR3 protein: CASSLRTGRGENTEAFF. CDR3 in DNA: TGTGCCAGCAGTCTTCGGACAGGGAGGGGTGAGAACACTGAAGCTTTCTTT.

The chain joins TRBV28 to TRBJ2-7, with TRBD1 matching over 8 bases. The CDR3 is made up of 15 amino acids. V was clipped by 3 bases and J by 5 bases; unmatched bases: 9. CDR1 is MDHEN, CDR2 SYDVKM, per germline. CDR3 loop: CASSFPGGVSDEQYF. Here the CDR3 DNA reads TGTGCCAGCAGTTTCCCAGGGGGCGTTTCTGACGAGCAGTACTTC.

This clone came up a few times. This chain links TRBV18 with TRBJ1-2, with D perhaps TRBD1 (5 bases). This CDR3 contains 12 residues. Germline loops: CDR1 KGHSH, CDR2 LQKENI. The germline V and J ends were trimmed by 3 bases and 8 bases, with 10 bases remaining between them. In nucleotides, the CDR3 is TGTGCCAGCTCACCCACCGGGGGGGGCTACACCTTC. It specifies CASSPTGGGYTF.

The chain is built from TRBV10-3 and TRBJ2-7, with TRBD2 as a possible D gene (5 bases). Germline CDR1 ENHRY, CDR2 SYGVKD. Trimming removed 0 bases from V and 7 bases from J, with 13 bases in between. This CDR3 spans 14 amino acids. CDR3 nucleotides: TGTGCCATCAGTGAGTCTAAGGCGGGCTGGGAGCAGTACTTC. This translates into CAISESKAGWEQYF.